This T cell receptor (beta chain) was identified during a study of cytomegalovirus exposure and HLA in healthy donors (dated 2017 in TCRdb). Concerning the study at large: In an earlier analysis of roughly 590 of the donors, about 260 Gb of sequence data and 100 million or so unique TCR beta sequences from roughly 190 million T cells were reported. A later genetic analysis used genome-wide SNP genotypes for about 65% of the roughly 670 donors, treating that subset as a discovery cohort. The number of typed donors differed by locus: 629-630 for A, B, C, DRB1 and DQB1; 522 for DQA1; 606 for DPA1; and some 430 for DPB1. HLA typing covered class I and class II loci at four-digit resolution. The study profiled the T cell repertoires of about 720 subjects by immunosequencing and related them to cytomegalovirus serostatus. To predict cytomegalovirus infection status, the study combined high-throughput TCR immunosequencing, statistical association of individual TCRs with disease status, and machine learning. In a later analysis, previously published TCR beta repertoires from 670 or so donors were re-analyzed and high-resolution HLA genotyping was added so that TCR occurrence patterns could be studied. Alongside the repertoire data, information on donor age, sex, ethnicity and CMV serostatus was compiled. Rather than using new phenotypic data, the later analysis identified candidate immune exposures from TCR beta sequences and from how often those sequences occurred across donors. In addition to the first cohort of about 650 subjects, a separate validation cohort of 120 different subjects was used. Because of strong linkage in the cohort, roughly five DR-DQ haplotypes were treated as single units for association and clustering. In an earlier analysis of roughly 600 of the donors, high-throughput TCR beta sequencing was used to judge whether each TCR beta V gene segment behaved as functional or pseudogenic. All discovery cohort repertoires had been generated using a single sequencing platform. On average, roughly 250,000 unique TCR beta nucleotide sequences were sequenced per donor among about 400 genotyped donors of the cohort, with 15% to 20% of those sequences being non-productive. The study aimed to test whether signatures of past pathogen exposure could be identified by cataloging public T cell receptors. Among the roughly 400 genotyped donors, 81% belonged to the genetic ancestry cluster associated with self-reported Caucasian donors. An early release covering roughly 600 HLA-typed donors comprised approximately 290 gigabases of sequencing data and about 90 million unique TCR sequences. Broad study findings and their caveats: Linkage disequilibrium might explain the correlated functional status among segregating V segments, but an unknown experimental factor could not be ruled out. The authors suggested that the approach could potentially be extended to other disease states and immunological phenotypes. In this cohort, only TCR beta chains were sequenced, and detectable features were limited by the absence of alpha or paired-chain data. According to a later analysis, most CMV-associated TCR beta chains appeared to be HLA-restricted, and the HLA associations seemed to be driven largely by CMV exposure. A later genetic analysis reported fewer N-insertions in productive TCRs among donors in an Asian-associated ancestry cluster than the roughly 620-donor mean. When HLA alleles, especially DR and DQ, strongly co-occurred, attributing TCR associations to individual alleles was difficult. Several of the top co-occurrence clusters appeared to be linked to parvovirus B19, influenza, CMV and Epstein-Barr virus, according to a later analysis. An earlier analysis of around 540 of the donors showed that most TCR beta V segments appeared in productive rearrangements either about 87% or about 30% of the time, which broadly matched IMGT annotations. The 87-base-pair reads could not distinguish some IMGT-functional V segments, including TRBV6-2 and TRBV6-3, so those segments were excluded. The earlier analysis of some 560 of the donors excluded 15 to 20 rarely observed V segments, including chromosome 9 orphons, because counts were too low. A total of 150 or so TCR beta chains were listed by the study as associated with cytomegalovirus. In vitro tests confirmed that a few of the cytomegalovirus-associated TCR beta chains recognize cytomegalovirus antigens. HLA typing was unavailable for some donors at each locus, so association tests used only the typed subset. Immune exposure information for the cohort was limited to CMV serostatus. In both the original and validation cohorts, the classifier was reported to diagnose cytomegalovirus status with high specificity and sensitivity. A cluster of highly shared sequence variants was judged likely to be a technical artifact of the sequencing pipeline. Compared with equally common non-associated chains, HLA-associated TCR beta chains in a later analysis were more clonally expanded and had lower generation probabilities. Most TCR sequences were seen in very few donors, while some public TCRs were found in many individuals. An association between a missense DCLRE1C variant and V-gene and J-gene trimming of TCR beta chains was found in a later genetic analysis and replicated in an independent cohort. A further reported finding was that TCR beta sequences accurately predicted the HLA-A and HLA-B alleles for most subjects in the first cohort. Presence/absence analyses assumed roughly uniform sequencing depth across donors, an assumption that may not hold. In a later analysis, the rate of TCR association differed among HLA loci, with DRB1 alleles having the most associated TCRs and HLA-C alleles having the fewest. A later analysis associated 16,951 TCR beta sequences with specific HLA alleles at a false discovery rate of 0.05.

In total, 666 healthy bone marrow donors made up the cohort. At the time of sampling, every cohort member was nominally healthy, though immune exposures that went unrecorded were likely present. The donor tested CMV seropositive and was one of the 289 seropositive cohort members. Every donor gave a peripheral blood sample, and the peripheral blood mononuclear cells from that sample were used for TCR beta sequencing. The Qiagen DNeasy Blood Extraction Kit was used to extract genomic DNA from the blood cell samples. This clone was counted between two and nine times. The antigen this receptor binds is unknown. One base away there is no much larger clone; base qualities are not given. Reading the germline V gene gives CDR1 MNHEY and CDR2 SVGAGI. CDR3 length: 15 amino acids, cysteine to phenylalanine. CDR3 DNA only is kept here, 45 bases in frame from base 1. Trimming removed 2 bases from V and 7 bases from J, leaving 17 bases between the germline ends.

The protocol used for the library was the immunoSEQ multiplex PCR assay. For the multiplex PCR, a mixture combining 60 forward primers for TCR Vbeta segments and 13 reverse primers for TCR Jbeta segments was used. Amplification of the CDR3 region of rearranged TCR beta genes was performed with a multiplex PCR assay on genomic DNA. Amplified TCR beta libraries were sequenced as 87-base-pair reads on the Illumina HiSeq System. As for how the authors treated the data: Across the 600 to 700 repertoires, a later analysis counted some 81 million unique TCR beta chains, approximately 10 million of which were shared by at least two donors. Raw reads were error-corrected and collapsed into unique sequences with a nearest-neighbor algorithm that merged closely related sequences to remove PCR and sequencing errors. CDR3 sequences were aligned to IMGT reference sequences to assign V, D and J gene segments. For a sequence to be retained, a match of at least six nucleotides to both a V gene segment and a J gene segment was required. A rearrangement was called productive if the CDR3 had no stop codons and remained in frame with V and J, and every other rearrangement was called non-productive. CDR3 was defined by IMGT convention, running from the second conserved V-encoded cysteine to the conserved J-encoded phenylalanine. The earlier analysis of about 500 of the donors excluded sequences that lacked an unambiguous match to a single V gene segment. An earlier analysis of 500 to 600 of the donors classified V segments as functional when productive rearrangements were above 56.7% and as segregating when the standard deviation between donors was above 5%. A statistical classification framework was built for diagnosing cytomegalovirus status from the catalog of TCR beta chain sequences. In a later analysis, V and J genes were assigned by comparing TCR nucleotide sequences against IMGT/GENE-DB human TR gene sequences. In a later analysis, CDR3 sequences and most-parsimonious VDJ recombination scenarios were assigned using the TCRdist pipeline. In a later analysis, every TCR beta chain was defined by the combination of its CDR3 amino acid sequence and its V-gene family, and reads without a unique V-gene family were dropped. In a later analysis, 450 to 600 highly shared, low-generation-probability nucleotide sequences were removed to address suspected cross-contamination and a sequencing artifact. For each public chain, a later analysis derived a clonal expansion index from normalized ranks of inferred template counts within each repertoire. Generation probabilities in a later analysis came from a VDJ recombination model fitted to out-of-frame rearrangements, and those results were checked against IGoR. In a later analysis, hypergeometric tests were used to score TCR-TCR, TCR-HLA and TCR-CMV co-occurrence, with a repertoire-size bias correction applied to TCR pairs. In a later analysis, false discovery rates were estimated by permuting HLA or CMV assignments 20 times. In a later analysis, co-occurring TCRs were grouped using DBSCAN, and TCRdist sequence similarity was added for clustering within HLA-allele-positive subsets. Repertoires with fewer than 30,000 or more than 120,000 public chains were left out of co-occurrence clustering, as were four to six repertoires with anomalous nucleotide sharing. TCRdb stores this immuneACCESS table with in-frame sequences only. Part of the clones is absent; in the studies checked, under half of the shortfall reflects unresolved V genes, and no reason is known for the rest. Clone size and the V and J calls come from that table; the DNA yielded D and trimming. Recorded for this sample are approximately 85,000 clones; approximately 70% of them occurred a single time. The top ten constitute roughly 11% of the sample.

Sequenced sample: PBMCs. This receptor chain uses TRBV6-5 and TRBJ1-2; a tentative D match to TRBD1 spans 6 bases. The source of this sequence is a woman aged 40 to 50 in good health and CMV-seropositive. At the DNA level, the sequence is TGTGCCAGCAGTTACGGGGCAGGGGTTGATGGTGGCTACACCTTC. Its protein reads: CASSYGAGVDGGYTF.